These T cell receptor beta chains were read from a single sample in a study of T cells after yellow fever vaccination. TCRdb re-analysed the 5' RACE reads in MiXCR, keeping a single row per CDR3 protein. The table records approximately 110,000 distinct CDR3 sequences, 7.4% of them present only once. The material sequenced was CD4+ T cells sorted from PBMCs, taken 9 to 11 days after the first yellow fever vaccination. The receptors shown here come from a man between 18 and 29 years old who received the YFV17D yellow fever vaccine. The CDR3 runs from the conserved cysteine through the conserved F or W. The D gene is left open where the match is weak. Size is omitted from some rows. Given values are once, few, many or a class for expanded clones.

clone size | D gene | J gene | V gene | CDR3 DNA | CDR3 protein
few | NA | TRBJ1-6 | TRBV6-5 | TGTGCCAGCAGTTACCAGAGACAGATTACCAATTCACCCCTCCACTTT | CASSYQRQITNSPLHF
few | TRBD1 | TRBJ1-1 | TRBV5-1 | TGCGCCAGCAGCTTTCCCCGGGACAGGGGGCTTGACACTGAAGCTTTCTTT | CASSFPRDRGLDTEAFF
many | NA | TRBJ2-2 | TRBV21-1 | TGTGCCAGCAGCAAAGTAAACAGGAAGAACACCGGGGAGCTGTTTTTT | CASSKVNRKNTGELFF
NA | NA | TRBJ2-7 | TRBV19 | TGTGCCAGTAGTATCTGGGCGGCCTCCTACGAGCAGTACTTC | CASSIWAASYEQYF
many | TRBD1 | TRBJ2-1 | TRBV5-1 | TGCGCCAGCAGTGTGCGGCGGGGGACAGGGATGTACAATGAGCAGTTCTTC | CASSVRRGTGMYNEQFF
many | NA | TRBJ2-2 | TRBV19 | TGTGCCAGTAGTCATCCGGGAGAGTCCGGGGAGCTGTTTTTT | CASSHPGESGELFF
many | TRBD1 | TRBJ1-2 | TRBV6-5 | TGTGCCAGCGCCTGGGCCGGGGCAGGGGGGAACTATGGCTACACCTTC | CASAWAGAGGNYGYTF
many | TRBD2 | TRBJ2-1 | TRBV6-1 | TGTGCCAGCAGGAGCGGGGAGACCTACAATGAGCAGTTCTTC | CASRSGETYNEQFF
many | NA | TRBJ1-1 | TRBV12-3/TRBV12-4 | TGTGCCAGCAGTTTAATGGCTATGAACACTGAAGCTTTCTTT | CASSLMAMNTEAFF
many | NA | TRBJ2-3 | TRBV29-1 | TGCAGCGTGGGGACTTCCACAGATACGCAGTATTTT | CSVGTSTDTQYF
many | NA | TRBJ1-2 | TRBV6-1 | TGTGCCAGCAGAAGGGGAGGGGACTATGGCTACACCTTC | CASRRGGDYGYTF
NA | NA | TRBJ2-1 | TRBV5-1 | TGCGCCAGCAGCTTGGGGCTGCTGGGGATTTACAATGAGCAGTTCTTC | CASSLGLLGIYNEQFF
many | TRBD2 | TRBJ2-1 | TRBV12-3/TRBV12-4 | TGTGCCAGCAGTCTCGGGGGGTTATCCTACAATGAGCAGTTCTTC | CASSLGGLSYNEQFF
many | NA | TRBJ1-5 | TRBV20-1 | TGCAGTGCAAGCCGGGGCTTTAGCAATCAGCCCCAGCATTTT | CSASRGFSNQPQHF
many | TRBD2 | TRBJ2-1 | TRBV18 | TGTGCCAGCTCACCGTTCCCCAGCGGGGGTTACAATGAGCAGTTCTTC | CASSPFPSGGYNEQFF
many | NA | TRBJ2-4 | TRBV28 | TGTGCCAGCAGGGGGGCCGCGGCTCTAGCCAAAAACATTCAGTACTTC | CASRGAAALAKNIQYF
many | TRBD1 | TRBJ2-5 | TRBV5-1 | TGCGCCAGCAGCTCTTCCACGTTCAGGGGGCTTGGGGAGACCCAGTACTTC | CASSSSTFRGLGETQYF
many | TRBD1 | TRBJ2-1 | TRBV6-2/TRBV6-3 | TGTGCCAGCAGAACCTACAGGGGGGAATCCTACAATGAGCAGTTCTTC | CASRTYRGESYNEQFF
many | NA | TRBJ1-2 | TRBV5-1 | TGCGCCAGCGCCCCCCGGGACGGGGTCTATGGCTACACCTTC | CASAPRDGVYGYTF
many | NA | TRBJ1-1 | TRBV12-3/TRBV12-4 | TGTGCCAGCAGAACAGGGAGCACTGAAGCTTTCTTT | CASRTGSTEAFF
many | NA | TRBJ2-1 | TRBV6-1 | TGTGCCAGCAGTACGGACAACTACAATGAGCAGTTCTTC | CASSTDNYNEQFF
many | NA | TRBJ2-3 | TRBV4-3 | TGCGCCAGCAGCCAAGATATCGGGGGAGGATCAGATACGCAGTATTTT | CASSQDIGGGSDTQYF